The 17 T cell receptor beta chains given below trace back to one sample, sequenced in a study of cytomegalovirus exposure and HLA in healthy donors. Generated by immunoSEQ multiplex PCR, the TCRdb table keeps only in-frame clones and is missing some. The data contain 65,000 or so clones, 92% of them seen just once; the ten biggest clones take up 1% to 1.5%. The sequencing sample was made of PBMCs. These receptors were taken from a woman under 30 in good health and CMV-seronegative.

The chain has TRBV11-3 and TRBJ2-1, with TRBD1 as a possible D gene (6 bases). The V gene's germline CDR1 is SGHNT and CDR2 YENEEA. The CDR3 is 15 amino acids. With 5 bases removed from V and 7 bases from J, the gap between germline ends came to 18 bases. Written as DNA, the CDR3 is TGTGCCAGCAGCCCGGAGACAGGCGACGTGAATGAGCAGTTCTTC. This gives the protein CASSPETGDVNEQFF.

CDR3 sequence: CASSQVVSGQGDEQYF. The CDR3 coding sequence is TGCGCCAGCAGCCAAGTCGTTTCGGGACAGGGGGACGAGCAGTACTTC. This sequence joins TRBV4-1 and TRBJ2-7; 11 bases are shared with TRBD1. J was trimmed by 5 bases and V by 1 base; bases with no gene match: 7. This CDR3 comprises 16 residues. Germline-derived CDR1 and CDR2 are MGHRA and YSYEKL.

The chain recombines TRBV7-9 with TRBJ2-1; 8 positions match TRBD2. The CDR3 sequence is 15 residues long. CDR1 and CDR2 from the germline V gene are SEHNR and FQNEAQ (reference sequence). Trimming took 5 bases from V and 8 from J; bases not matched to a gene: 11. The chain's CDR3 is CASSPRGGRSHEQFF. CDR3 in DNA: TGTGCCAGCAGCCCCCGCGGGGGGCGAAGCCATGAGCAGTTCTTC.

This sequence joins TRBV5-1 and TRBJ2-2; TRBD1 matches 10 bases. The junction had 9 bases not matched to a gene; V was cut back by 3 bases and J by 7 bases. Germline-derived CDR1 and CDR2 are SGHRS and YFSETQ. The CDR3 runs 16 residues. CDR3 DNA sequence: TGCGCCAGCAGCTACGCTCCTGACAGGGGGCTCGGGGAGCTGTTTTTT. This encodes CASSYAPDRGLGELFF.

The chain employs TRBV5-1 and TRBJ2-5, with 9 positions matching TRBD2. V trimming: 2 bases; J trimming: 4 bases; junction bases outside the gene matches: 9. Germline-derived CDR1 and CDR2 are SGHRS and YFSETQ. The CDR3 is 16 amino acids. CDR3 DNA sequence: TGCGCCAGCAGCTTTGGGCTAGCGGGAAGGGGAGAGACCCAGTACTTC. It yields the protein CASSFGLAGRGETQYF. Full variable domain (missing parts from reference TRBV5-1 and TRBJ2-5): KAGVTQTPRYLIKTRGQQVTLSCSPISGHRSVSWYQQTPGQGLQFLFEYFSETQRNKGNFPGRFSGRQFSNSRSEMNVSTLELGDSALYLCASSFGLAGRGETQYFGPGTRLLVL.

J is TRBJ1-4 and V is TRBV28, with TRBD1 matching over 7 bases. This CDR3 contains 15 residues. Germline values: CDR1 MDHEN, CDR2 SYDVKM. V lost 4 bases and J lost 8; bases outside the gene matches: 10. The CDR3 loop is CASSSPGTEEEKLFF. The CDR3 DNA reads TGTGCCAGCAGTTCCCCCGGGACAGAGGAGGAAAAACTGTTTTTT.

This chain uses TRBV27 with TRBJ2-2; 11 bases match TRBD2. The CDR3 contains 14 residues. Germline lookup yields CDR1 MNHEY and CDR2 SMNVEV (reference sequence). V lost 7 bases, J lost 6 bases, and 4 bases stayed unmatched. The DNA for the CDR3 is TGTGCCAGCAAACTAGCGGGAGTAGCCGGGGAGCTGTTTTTT. It is translated as CASKLAGVAGELFF.

The chain joins TRBV27 to TRBJ2-1; D is possibly TRBD2 (5 bases). Germline CDR1 is MNHEY and CDR2 is SMNVEV (reference sequence). The CDR3 totals 15 residues. V was cut by 6 bases and J by 4 bases, with 16 bases left in between. The DNA for the CDR3 is TGTGCCAGCAGGATTCGGCTAGCAGATTACAATGAGCAGTTCTTC. Translating gives CASRIRLADYNEQFF.

The chain employs TRBV19 and TRBJ1-2; D may be TRBD1 (5 bases). CDR3 length equals 16 residues. Germline values: CDR1 LNHDA, CDR2 SQIVND (reference sequence). V lost 4 bases and J lost 4, with 19 bases in between. CDR3 in amino acids: CASSTSQGVVAYGYTF. CDR3 DNA: TGTGCCAGTAGTACCTCCCAGGGTGTAGTGGCCTATGGCTACACCTTC.

The rearrangement joins TRBV6-1 to TRBJ1-4; D is unclear. Germline values: CDR1 MNHNS, CDR2 SASEGT. CDR3 size: 14 residues. Trimming left V 3 bases short and J 0 bases short, with 5 bases between. The CDR3 protein is CASSDLTTNEKLFF. For the CDR3, the DNA is TGTGCCAGCAGTGACCTTACAACTAATGAAAAACTGTTTTTT.

The chain links TRBV27 to TRBJ2-7; 8 bases fit TRBD2. The germline V gene encodes CDR1 MNHEY and CDR2 SMNVEV (reference sequence). There are 14 residues in the CDR3. Trimming took 5 bases from V and 3 from J; bases not matched to a gene: 6. The CDR3 loop reads CASSEISGIYEQYF. The CDR3 bases are TGTGCCAGCAGTGAGATTAGCGGGATCTACGAGCAGTACTTC.

The chain employs TRBV18 and TRBJ1-2, with unresolved D. The germline V and J ends were trimmed by 4 bases and 1 base, with 10 bases remaining between them. The CDR3 runs 14 residues. Looked up from germline, CDR1 is KGHSH and CDR2 is LQKENI. DNA for the CDR3: TGTGCCAGCTCACTTTCGGTCGATAACTATGGCTACACCTTC. Its protein is CASSLSVDNYGYTF.

This chain joins TRBV7-2 and TRBJ1-1; TRBD1 matches at 7 bases. Germline V gene lookup returns CDR1 SGHTA and CDR2 FQGNSA. V lost 1 base to trimming and J lost 2 bases; unmatched junction nucleotides: 7. The CDR3 length is 16 residues. CDR3 nucleotide sequence: TGTGCCAGCAGCTTAGTGCGGCCAGGGGGAAACACTGAAGCTTTCTTT. This encodes CASSLVRPGGNTEAFF.

The chain couples TRBV18 to TRBJ1-1; possible D gene TRBD1, 6 bases. V was clipped by 2 bases and J by 6 bases, with 10 bases between them. CDR3 length equals 13 residues. CDR1 and CDR2 (germline): KGHSH, LQKENI. CDR3 in amino acids: CASSPIQGSEAFF. The CDR3 coding sequence is TGTGCCAGCTCACCAATACAGGGATCTGAAGCTTTCTTT.

This chain connects TRBV27 to TRBJ2-7; TRBD1 aligns across 7 bases. This CDR3 region has 14 residues. Germline V gives CDR1 MNHEY, CDR2 SMNVEV (reference sequence). Unmatched junction bases numbered 10, after V lost 8 bases and J lost 3 bases. The CDR3 protein is CASASPDRNYEQYF. The CDR3 DNA reads TGTGCCAGCGCCTCCCCGGACAGGAACTACGAGCAGTACTTC.

The chain has TRBV5-1 and TRBJ2-7, with D maybe TRBD2 (5 bases). The CDR3 is 18 residues long. Trimming took off 0 bases at V and 5 bases at J, with 24 bases between the two ends. Germline assignment: CDR1 SGHRS and CDR2 YFSETQ. The CDR3 protein is CASSLAYPDLPIGNEQYF. CDR3 nucleotides: TGCGCCAGCAGCTTGGCGTACCCGGACTTACCAATTGGCAACGAGCAGTACTTC.

The chain couples TRBV7-3 to TRBJ2-1, with 14 bases lining up with TRBD2. The CDR3 is 20 residues long. V dropped 2 bases and J dropped 0; count of bases not matched to a gene: 9. Germline lookup yields CDR1 SGHTA and CDR2 FQGTGA. The CDR3 protein is CASSLWGLAGEPSSYNEQFF. The CDR3 DNA sequence: TGTGCCAGCAGCTTATGGGGACTAGCGGGAGAACCCAGCTCCTACAATGAGCAGTTCTTC. Variable domain in full (rest from reference TRBV7-3 and TRBJ2-1): GAGVSQTPSNKVTEKGKYVELRCDPISGHTALYWYRQSLGQGPEFLIYFQGTGAADDSGLPNDRFFAVRPEGSVSTLKIQRTERGDSAVYLCASSLWGLAGEPSSYNEQFFGPGTRLTVL.